This T cell receptor (beta chain) comes out of a study of blood T cell repertoires in COVID-19. Generated by immunoSEQ multiplex PCR, the TCRdb table keeps only in-frame clones and is missing some. The repertoire has 3,400 or so clones, 80% of them found once; the top ten carry 21%. The TCR comes from a human donor in a cohort sampled during active COVID-19. Sequences were obtained from peripheral blood.

This CDR3 reads CASSEGLAGAFETQYF. The CDR3 nucleotides are TGTGCCAGCAGCGAAGGACTAGCGGGCGCCTTTGAGACCCAGTACTTC. The gene calls are TRBV7-7 and TRBJ2-5; 11 bases are a match to TRBD2. Germline V gene data show CDR1 as SSHAT and CDR2 as FNYEAQ (reference sequence). V dropped 5 bases and J dropped 5; count of bases not matched to a gene: 10. The CDR3 is 16 residues long.